This T cell receptor (beta chain) stems from a study of CD8 T cells in ankylosing spondylitis. This CDR3 region has 14 residues. Trimming removed 4 bases at V and 10 bases at J, with 20 bases between. Germline CDR1 SGHRS, CDR2 YFSETQ. By quantitative 5'-RACE with molecular barcodes, the TCR beta libraries were made. MiXCR, applied by TCRdb to the 5' RACE reads, yields one record per CDR3 protein. The sample consists of 700,000 or so distinct CDR3 sequences, around 20% of them appearing once. The study, taken as a whole, reports: Clones linked to disease, bearing a CD8+ phenotype, were relatively rare in peripheral blood. Apparently characteristic of ankylosing spondylitis blood was a TCR beta motif (under ten highly homologous variants).

This clonotype was counted a few times. The antigen is undetermined. The chain combines TRBV5-1 with TRBJ1-2, with D tentatively TRBD1 (6 bases). The sample taken for sequencing was blood, either unsorted or a sorted T cell fraction (not recorded which). The receptor comes from a male donor with ankylosing spondylitis. CDR3 residues: CASSDGGDIGDYTF. CDR3 sequence (DNA): TGCGCCAGCAGCGACGGAGGGGACATCGGTGACTACACCTTC.